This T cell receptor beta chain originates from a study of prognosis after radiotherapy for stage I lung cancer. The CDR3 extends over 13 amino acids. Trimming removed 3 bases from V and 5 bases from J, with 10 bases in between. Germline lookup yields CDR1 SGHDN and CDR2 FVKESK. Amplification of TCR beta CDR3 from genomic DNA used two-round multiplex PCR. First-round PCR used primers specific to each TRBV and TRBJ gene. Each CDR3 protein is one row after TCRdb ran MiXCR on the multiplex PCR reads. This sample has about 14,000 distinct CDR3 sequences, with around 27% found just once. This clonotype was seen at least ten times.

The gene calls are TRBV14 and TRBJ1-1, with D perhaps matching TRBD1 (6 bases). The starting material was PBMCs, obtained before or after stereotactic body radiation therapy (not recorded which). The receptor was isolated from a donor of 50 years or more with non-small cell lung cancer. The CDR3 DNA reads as TGTGCCAGCAGCCATTTAAGGGGGACTGAAGCTTTCTTT. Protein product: CASSHLRGTEAFF.